This record covers a single TCR beta chain. The junction and the germline gene differ at one end; a read error may be behind it. The CDR3 runs to 13 residues. Germline lookup yields CDR1 SGHTA and CDR2 FQGTGA. These data are taken from a study of response to subunit inactivated influenza vaccine. TCRdb passed the RT-PCR reads through MiXCR, listing each CDR3 protein once. The table shows over 650,000 distinct CDR3 sequences, with under 20% occurring only once. The material was PBMCs from blood, obtained about 5 days after vaccination. The receptor was derived from a man between 50 and 59 years old who received an inactivated influenza vaccine. The chain couples TRBV7-3 to TRBJ2-5; TRBD2 might be the D (5 bases). CDR3 nucleotides: TGCGCCAGCAGCCTGGACTTCGGAGAGACCCAGTACTTC. As protein: CASSLDFGETQYF.